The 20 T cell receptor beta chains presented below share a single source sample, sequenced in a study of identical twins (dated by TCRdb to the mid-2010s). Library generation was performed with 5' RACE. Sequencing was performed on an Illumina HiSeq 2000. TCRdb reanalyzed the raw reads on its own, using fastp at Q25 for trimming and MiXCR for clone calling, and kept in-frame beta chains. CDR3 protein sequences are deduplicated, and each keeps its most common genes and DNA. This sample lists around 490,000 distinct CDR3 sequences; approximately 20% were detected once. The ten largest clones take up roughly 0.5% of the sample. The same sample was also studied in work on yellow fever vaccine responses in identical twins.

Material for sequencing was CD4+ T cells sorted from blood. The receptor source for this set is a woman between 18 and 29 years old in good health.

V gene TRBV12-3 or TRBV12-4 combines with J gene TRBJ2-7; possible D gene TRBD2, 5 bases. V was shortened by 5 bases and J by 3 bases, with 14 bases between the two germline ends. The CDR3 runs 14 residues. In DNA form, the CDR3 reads TGTGCCAGCAGTCGTACTAGTTCCAGCTACGAGCAGTACTTC. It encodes CASSRTSSSYEQYF.

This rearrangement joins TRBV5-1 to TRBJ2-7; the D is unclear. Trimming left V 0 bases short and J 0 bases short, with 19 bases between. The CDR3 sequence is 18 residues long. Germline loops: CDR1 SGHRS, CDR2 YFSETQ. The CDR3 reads CASSLEPPRRMGSYEQYF. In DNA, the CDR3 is TGCGCCAGCAGCTTGGAACCACCACGGCGGATGGGCTCCTACGAGCAGTACTTC.

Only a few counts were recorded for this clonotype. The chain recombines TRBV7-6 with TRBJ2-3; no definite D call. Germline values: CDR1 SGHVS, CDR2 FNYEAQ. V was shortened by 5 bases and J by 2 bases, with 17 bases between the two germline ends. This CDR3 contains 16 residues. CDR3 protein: CASSPLAHTATDTQYF. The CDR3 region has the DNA TGTGCCAGCAGCCCCCTGGCCCATACGGCCACAGATACGCAGTATTTT.

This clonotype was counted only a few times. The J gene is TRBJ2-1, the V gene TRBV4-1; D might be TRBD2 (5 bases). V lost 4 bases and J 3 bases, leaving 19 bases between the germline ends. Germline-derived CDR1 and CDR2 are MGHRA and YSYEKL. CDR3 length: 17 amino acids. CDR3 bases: TGCGCCAGCAGCCCGAGGGCGGTGGTAGCGCGCTACAATGAGCAGTTCTTC. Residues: CASSPRAVVARYNEQFF.

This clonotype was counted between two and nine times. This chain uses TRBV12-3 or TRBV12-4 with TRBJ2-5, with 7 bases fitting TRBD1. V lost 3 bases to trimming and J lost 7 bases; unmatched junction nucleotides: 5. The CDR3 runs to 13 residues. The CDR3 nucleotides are TGTGCCAGCAGTTTGACAGGGTTTGGGACCCAGTACTTC. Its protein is CASSLTGFGTQYF.

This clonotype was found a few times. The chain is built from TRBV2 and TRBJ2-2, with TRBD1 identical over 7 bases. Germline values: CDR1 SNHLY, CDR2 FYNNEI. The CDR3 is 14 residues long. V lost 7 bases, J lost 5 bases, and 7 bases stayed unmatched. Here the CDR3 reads CASTTTGVTGELFF. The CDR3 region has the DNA TGTGCCAGCACCACCACAGGGGTGACCGGGGAGCTGTTTTTT.

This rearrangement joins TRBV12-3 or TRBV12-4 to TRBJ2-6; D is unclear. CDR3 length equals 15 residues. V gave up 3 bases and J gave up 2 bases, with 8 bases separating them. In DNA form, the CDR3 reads TGTGCCAGCAGTTTTCCAGCTGCTGGGGCCAACGTCCTGACTTTC. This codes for CASSFPAAGANVLTF.

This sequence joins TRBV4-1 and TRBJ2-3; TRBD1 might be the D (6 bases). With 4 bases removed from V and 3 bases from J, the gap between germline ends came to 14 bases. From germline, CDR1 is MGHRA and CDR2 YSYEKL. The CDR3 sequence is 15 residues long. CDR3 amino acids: CASSPGQLWTDTQYF. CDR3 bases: TGCGCCAGCAGCCCAGGACAGCTGTGGACAGATACGCAGTATTTT.

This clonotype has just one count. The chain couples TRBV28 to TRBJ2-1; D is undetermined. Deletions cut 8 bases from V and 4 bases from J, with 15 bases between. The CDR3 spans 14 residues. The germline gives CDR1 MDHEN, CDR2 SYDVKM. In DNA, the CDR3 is TGTGCCAGCCGCCCTGAGCATCTATACAATGAGCAGTTCTTC. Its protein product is CASRPEHLYNEQFF.

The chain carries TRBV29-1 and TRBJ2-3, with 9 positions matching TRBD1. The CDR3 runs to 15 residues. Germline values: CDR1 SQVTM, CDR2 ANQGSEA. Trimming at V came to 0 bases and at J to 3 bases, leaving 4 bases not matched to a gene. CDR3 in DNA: TGCAGCGTTGAAGATCCCGGGACAGGGACAGATACGCAGTATTTT. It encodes CSVEDPGTGTDTQYF.

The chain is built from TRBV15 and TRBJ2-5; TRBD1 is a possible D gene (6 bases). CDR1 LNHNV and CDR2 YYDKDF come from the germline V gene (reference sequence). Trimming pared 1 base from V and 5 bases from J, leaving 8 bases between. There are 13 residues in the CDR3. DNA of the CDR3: TGTGCCACCAGCAGAGCAGGGGACGAGACCCAGTACTTC. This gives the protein CATSRAGDETQYF.

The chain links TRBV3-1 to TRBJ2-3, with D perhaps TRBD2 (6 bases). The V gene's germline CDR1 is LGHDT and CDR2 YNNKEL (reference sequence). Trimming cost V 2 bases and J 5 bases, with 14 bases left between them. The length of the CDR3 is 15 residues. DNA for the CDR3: TGTGCCAGCAGCCAAACAAGGGAGGTGAGAGATACGCAGTATTTT. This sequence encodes CASSQTREVRDTQYF.

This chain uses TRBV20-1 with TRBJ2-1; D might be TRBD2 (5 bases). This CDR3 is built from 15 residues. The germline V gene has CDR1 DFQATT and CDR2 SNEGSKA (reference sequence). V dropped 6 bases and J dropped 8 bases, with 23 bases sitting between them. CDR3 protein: CSAGLLTIGGDEQFF. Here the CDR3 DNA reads TGCAGTGCAGGACTCCTCACCATAGGTGGGGATGAGCAGTTCTTC.

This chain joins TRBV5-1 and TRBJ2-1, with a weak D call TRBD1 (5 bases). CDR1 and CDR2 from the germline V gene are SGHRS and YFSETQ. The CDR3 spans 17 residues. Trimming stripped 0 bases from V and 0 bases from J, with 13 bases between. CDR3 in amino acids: CASSLVDSPSSYNEQFF. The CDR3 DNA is TGCGCCAGCAGCTTGGTCGACAGTCCGAGCTCCTACAATGAGCAGTTCTTC.

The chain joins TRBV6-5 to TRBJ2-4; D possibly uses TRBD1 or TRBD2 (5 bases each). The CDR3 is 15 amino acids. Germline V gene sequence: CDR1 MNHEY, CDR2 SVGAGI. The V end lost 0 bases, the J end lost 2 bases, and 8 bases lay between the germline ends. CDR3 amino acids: CASSYSGGTKNIQYF. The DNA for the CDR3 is TGTGCCAGCAGTTACTCTGGGGGAACCAAAAACATTCAGTACTTC.

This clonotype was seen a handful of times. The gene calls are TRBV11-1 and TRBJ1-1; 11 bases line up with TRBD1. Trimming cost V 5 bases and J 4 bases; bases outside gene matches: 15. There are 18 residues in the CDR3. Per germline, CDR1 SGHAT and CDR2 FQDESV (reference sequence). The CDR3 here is CASSPRRTGGAGSTEAFF. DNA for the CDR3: TGTGCCAGCAGCCCTCGTCGGACAGGGGGCGCGGGGTCCACTGAAGCTTTCTTT.

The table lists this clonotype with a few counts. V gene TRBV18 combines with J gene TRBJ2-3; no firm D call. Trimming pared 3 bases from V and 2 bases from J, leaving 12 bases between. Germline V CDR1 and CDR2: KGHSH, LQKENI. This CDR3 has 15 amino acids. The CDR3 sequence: CASSPRLQSTDTQYF. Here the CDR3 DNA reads TGTGCCAGCTCACCCCGCTTGCAATCCACAGATACGCAGTATTTT.

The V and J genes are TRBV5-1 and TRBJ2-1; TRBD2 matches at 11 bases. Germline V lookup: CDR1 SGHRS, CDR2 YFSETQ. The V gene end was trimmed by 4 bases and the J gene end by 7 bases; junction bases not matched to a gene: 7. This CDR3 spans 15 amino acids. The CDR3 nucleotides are TGCGCCAGCAGCGTACTAGCGGGAGAGGTAAATGAGCAGTTCTTC. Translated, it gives CASSVLAGEVNEQFF.

CDR3 sequence (DNA): TGTGCCAGCAGTTTATCCGGGACTAGCGGCTACGAGCAGTACGTC. Translating gives CASSLSGTSGYEQYV. This chain connects TRBV27 to TRBJ2-7; 11 bases match TRBD2. Germline loops: CDR1 MNHEY, CDR2 SMNVEV (reference sequence). V trimming: 0 bases; J trimming: 3 bases; junction bases outside the gene matches: 1. CDR3 length: 15 amino acids.

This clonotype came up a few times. CDR3 coding DNA: TGCGCCAGCAGCGGTACTAGCGGGAAGAACGAGCAGTACTTC. Protein product: CASSGTSGKNEQYF. The rearrangement uses TRBV5-1 and TRBJ2-7, with 10 bases matching TRBD2. CDR3 length: 14 amino acids. V lost 4 bases and J lost 5; bases outside the gene matches: 6. CDR1 and CDR2 (germline): SGHRS, YFSETQ.